This TCR beta chain was recovered during a study of shared clonotypes between healthy human individuals. Across the study: Three CD4 naive, three CD4 memory, two CD8 naive and one CD8 memory plate were used per donor.

Remarks on this clone: What it binds is unknown.

The assay was run at deep level. For sorted subsets, about 0.2 ug DNA per replicate equaled tens of thousands of T cell genomes. Clones were read by immunoSEQ multiplex PCR, and TCRdb kept only the in-frame ones, dropping some. The sample includes 2 million to 2.5 million clones, under 97% seen only once; the top ten take over 0.1%. Germline CDR1 is PRHDT and CDR2 is FYEKMQ (reference sequence). The V and J ends lost 4 bases and 3 bases, in that order; junction bases with no gene match: 3. The CDR3 contains 15 residues. Study findings and constraints: The low donor count limited represented genetic and exposure-history diversity.

The chain employs TRBV13 and TRBJ2-7; 13 bases map to TRBD2. Sequenced sample: naive CD4+ T cells sorted from blood. The subset denotes: CD45RA+ positively selected. The sequence was collected from a man in his late teens or twenties in good health. The CDR3 DNA is TGTGCCAGCAGCTCGGGACTAGCGGGGATCTACGAGCAGTACTTC. This sequence encodes CASSSGLAGIYEQYF.